A single sample is the source of the 9 T cell receptor beta chains below, sequenced in a study of blood T cell repertoires in COVID-19. Clones were read by immunoSEQ multiplex PCR, and TCRdb kept only the in-frame ones, dropping some. This table has approximately 290,000 clones, 87% appearing once. Sequencing was carried out using peripheral blood. All receptors derive from a man aged 18-30 years with active or convalescent COVID-19.

This chain joins TRBV4-1 and TRBJ2-1; D unclear. The CDR3 sequence is 15 residues long. CDR1 is MGHRA, CDR2 YSYEKL, per germline. Trimming removed 2 bases from V and 3 bases from J, with 11 bases in between. Here the CDR3 reads CASSQPSTVYNEQFF. CDR3 DNA: TGCGCCAGCAGCCAACCATCTACAGTCTACAATGAGCAGTTCTTC.

This clone has a handful of counts. The chain uses TRBV21-1 and TRBJ1-4; TRBD1 was called by the table and not checked on the DNA. TRBV21-1 is classified as a pseudogene. The length of the CDR3 is 17 residues. The CDR3 DNA reads TGTGCCAGCAGCAAAGGGGATATACAGGGTTTTCCCGAAAAACTGTTTTTT. It yields the protein CASSKGDIQGFPEKLFF.

The chain is built from TRBV19 and TRBJ2-7; 7 nucleotides align to TRBD1. The germline CDR1 and CDR2 sequences are LNHDA and SQIVND (reference sequence). After removal of 6 bases from V and 0 bases from J, the junction contained 2 bases not matched to a gene. The CDR3 totals 13 residues. CDR3 sequence (DNA): TGTGCCAGTAGACGGACAGGCTCCTACGAGCAGTACTTC. It yields the protein CASRRTGSYEQYF.

This chain joins TRBV27 and TRBJ2-7; 9 positions match TRBD1. Germline CDR1 reads MNHEY; CDR2 reads SMNVEV (reference sequence). The CDR3 length is 15 residues. The V segment lost 2 bases and the J segment 2 bases; nucleotides outside the gene matches: 4. In DNA form, the CDR3 reads TGTGCCAGCAGTTTAGCCGGGACAGGGCCCTACGAGCAGTACTTC. This translates into CASSLAGTGPYEQYF.

This clone was counted only a few times. V gene TRBV6-5 combines with J gene TRBJ1-1, with a possible D match to TRBD1 (5 bases). V shed 1 base and J shed 5 bases, with 8 bases lying between them. From germline, CDR1 is MNHEY and CDR2 SVGAGI. This CDR3 has 13 residues. The CDR3 spells CASSYFGGTEAFF. The CDR3 DNA is TGTGCCAGCAGTTACTTCGGGGGGACTGAAGCTTTCTTT.

The chain carries TRBV7-2 and TRBJ1-5, with D perhaps TRBD1 (6 bases). Trimming removed 2 bases from V and 3 bases from J, with 11 bases in between. The CDR3 sequence is 15 residues long. Germline CDR1 SGHTA, CDR2 FQGNSA. CDR3 DNA sequence: TGTGCCAGCAGCTTAACAGGGACTACCAATCAGCCCCAGCATTTT. This sequence encodes CASSLTGTTNQPQHF.

V gene TRBV5-1 combines with J gene TRBJ2-4; 8 nucleotides line up with TRBD2. The CDR3 loop spans 19 amino acids. Trimming took 0 bases from V and 2 from J; bases not matched to a gene: 13. From germline, CDR1 is SGHRS and CDR2 YFSETQ. As DNA, the CDR3 is TGCGCCAGCAGCTTGGTTGGTAGCGGGATTTCTCACCCCAAAAACATTCAGTACTTC. Amino acid sequence: CASSLVGSGISHPKNIQYF.

This clone was counted a few times. The V gene is TRBV5-1, the J gene TRBJ2-7; D possibly corresponds to TRBD1 (6 bases). V was clipped by 7 bases and J by 0 bases, with 17 bases between them. Germline CDR1 SGHRS, CDR2 YFSETQ. This CDR3 region has 15 residues. CDR3 sequence reads: CASRPNAGVSYEQYF. The CDR3 coding sequence is TGCGCCAGCCGGCCGAACGCAGGGGTCTCCTACGAGCAGTACTTC.

V is TRBV5-1 and J is TRBJ2-5; D gene ambiguous. The V gene's germline CDR1 is SGHRS and CDR2 YFSETQ. The germline V and J ends were trimmed by 0 bases and 5 bases, with 11 bases remaining between them. This CDR3 comprises 14 residues. CDR3 coding DNA: TGCGCCAGCAGCTTGGGGCCCGTGGAGGAGACCCAGTACTTC. Translation gives CASSLGPVEETQYF.